This TCR beta chain derives from a study of metastatic and nonmetastatic thyroid tumors. Study-wide background: Comparison of repertoires was carried out across blood and tumor or nodule tissue from malignant and benign thyroid patients. Study-wide points: The reported finding was significantly higher TCR beta diversity in malignant thyroid tumors relative to benign nodules, in blood and tumor.

TCRdb redid the clone calls on the PCR reads using MiXCR. This table has 20,000 to 25,000 clones, approximately 20% appearing once. CDR3 length equals 15 residues. V lost 9 bases, J lost 3 bases, and 18 bases lay in between. The germline CDR1 and CDR2 sequences are MDHEN and SYDVKM. Thyroid surgery had not been preceded by any treatment in any patient. This clone was counted at least ten times. Its cognate antigen is unknown. The TCR comes from a male donor with papillary thyroid cancer or a benign thyroid nodule (not recorded which). Some clones in this sample may be carry-over from other donors' samples. Sequencing was done on a sample of blood. The chain carries TRBV28 and TRBJ2-1; perhaps TRBD2 as D (6 bases). The CDR3 reads CASFSSDKGYNEQFF. The CDR3, as DNA: TGTGCCAGTTTTTCTAGCGATAAGGGCTACAATGAGCAGTTCTTC.